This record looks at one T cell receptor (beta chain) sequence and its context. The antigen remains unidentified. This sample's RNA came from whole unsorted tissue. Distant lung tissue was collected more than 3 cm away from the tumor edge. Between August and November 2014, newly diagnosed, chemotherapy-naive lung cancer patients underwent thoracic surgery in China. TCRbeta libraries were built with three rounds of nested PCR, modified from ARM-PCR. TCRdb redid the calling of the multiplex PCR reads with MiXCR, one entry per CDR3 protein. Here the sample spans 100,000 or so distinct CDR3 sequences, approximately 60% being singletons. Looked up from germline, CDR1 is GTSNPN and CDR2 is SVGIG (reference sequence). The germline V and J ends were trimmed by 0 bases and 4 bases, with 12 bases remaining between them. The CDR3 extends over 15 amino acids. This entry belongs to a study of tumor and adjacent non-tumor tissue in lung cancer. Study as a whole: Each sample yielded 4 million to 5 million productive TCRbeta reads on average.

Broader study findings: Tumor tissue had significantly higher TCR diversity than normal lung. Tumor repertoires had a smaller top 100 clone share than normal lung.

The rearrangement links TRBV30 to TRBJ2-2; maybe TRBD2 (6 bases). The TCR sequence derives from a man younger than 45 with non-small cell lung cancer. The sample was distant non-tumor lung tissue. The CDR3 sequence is CAWSVLVGSTGELFF. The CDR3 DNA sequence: TGTGCCTGGAGTGTACTCGTCGGGAGCACCGGGGAGCTGTTTTTT.